This entry describes one T cell receptor (beta chain). What antigen it recognizes has not been identified. A read error may produce the germline difference seen at one junction end. These data originate in a study of cytomegalovirus exposure and HLA in healthy donors (dated by TCRdb to the late 2010s). Looking at the study overall: In an earlier analysis of roughly 590 of the donors, 250 to 350 Gb of sequence data and approximately 120 million unique TCR beta sequences from about 190 million T cells were reported. Roughly 290 gigabases of sequencing data and approximately 92 million unique TCR sequences made up an early release that covered several hundred HLA-typed donors. Among the approximately 430 genotyped donors, approximately 76% belonged to the genetic ancestry cluster associated with self-reported Caucasian donors. The aim of the study was to test whether cataloging public T cell receptors could identify signatures of past pathogen exposure. Using immunosequencing, the study profiled T cell repertoires from fewer than 850 subjects and related those repertoires to cytomegalovirus serostatus. A separate validation cohort of 100 to 150 different subjects was used in addition to the approximately 640-subject first cohort. High-throughput TCR immunosequencing, statistical association of individual TCRs with disease status, and machine learning were combined to predict cytomegalovirus infection status. A later analysis re-analyzed previously published TCR beta repertoires from 660 or so donors and added high-resolution HLA genotyping to study TCR occurrence patterns. Rather than using new phenotypic data, the later analysis identified candidate immune exposures from TCR beta sequences and from how often those sequences occurred across donors. To decide whether each TCR beta V gene segment behaved as functional or pseudogenic, an earlier analysis of some 600 of the donors relied on high-throughput TCR beta sequencing. Alongside the repertoire data, information on donor age, sex, ethnicity and CMV serostatus was compiled. Genome-wide SNP genotypes for about 55% of the roughly 670 donors were used in a later genetic analysis, which treated that subset as a discovery cohort. Every repertoire in the discovery cohort had been generated on one and the same sequencing platform. HLA typing covered class I and class II loci at four-digit resolution. Typing coverage varied by locus: about 629-640 donors for A, B, C, DRB1 and DQB1; around 560 for DQA1; 606 for DPA1; around 490 for DPB1. Roughly five DR-DQ haplotypes were handled as single units for association and clustering because linkage in the cohort was strong. Across under 500 genotyped donors of the cohort, an average of roughly 250,000 unique TCR beta nucleotide sequences per donor were sequenced, and around 20% of those sequences were non-productive. Results the study describes overall, beyond this receptor: For the cohort, immune exposure information was limited to CMV serostatus. The authors suggested that the approach could potentially be generalized to other disease states and immunological phenotypes. Compared with the roughly 720-donor mean, donors in an Asian-associated ancestry cluster had fewer N-insertions in productive TCRs, according to a later genetic analysis. The classifier was reported to diagnose cytomegalovirus status with high specificity and sensitivity in both the original and validation cohorts. A later analysis found that most CMV-associated TCR beta chains appeared HLA-restricted, with HLA associations seemingly driven largely by CMV exposure. Because counts were too low, around 18 rarely observed V segments, including chromosome 9 orphons, were left out of the earlier analysis of 587 of the donors. Because HLA typing was unavailable for some donors at each locus, only the typed subset was used in association tests. In a later analysis, HLA-associated TCR beta chains showed more clonal expansion and lower generation probabilities than non-associated chains that were equally common. Several of the top co-occurrence clusters appeared to be linked to parvovirus B19, influenza, CMV and Epstein-Barr virus, according to a later analysis. While some public TCRs were present in many individuals, most TCR sequences turned up only very rarely across donors. V-gene and J-gene trimming of TCR beta chains was associated with a missense DCLRE1C variant in a later genetic analysis, and the association was replicated in an independent cohort. Roughly uniform sequencing depth across donors was assumed in presence/absence analyses, although this assumption may not hold. Because the 87-base-pair reads could not distinguish some IMGT-functional V segments, including TRBV6-2 and TRBV6-3, those segments were excluded. When HLA alleles, especially DR and DQ, strongly co-occurred, attributing TCR associations to individual alleles was difficult. In vitro tests confirmed that three of the cytomegalovirus-associated TCR beta chains recognize cytomegalovirus antigens. The study listed 164 TCR beta chains as associated with cytomegalovirus. A further reported finding was that TCR beta sequences accurately predicted the HLA-A and HLA-B alleles for most subjects in the first cohort. A cluster of highly shared sequence variants was judged likely to be a technical artifact of the sequencing pipeline. At a false discovery rate of 0.05, a later analysis linked some 18,000 TCR beta sequences to specific HLA alleles. In an earlier analysis of more than 500 of the donors, most TCR beta V segments appeared in productive rearrangements about 87% or about 30% of the time, broadly matching IMGT annotations. In this cohort, only TCR beta chains were sequenced, and detectable features were limited by the absence of alpha or paired-chain data. Linkage disequilibrium might explain the correlated functional status among segregating V segments, but an unknown experimental factor could not be ruled out. In a later analysis, the rate of TCR association differed among HLA loci, with DRB1 alleles having the most associated TCRs and HLA-C alleles having the fewest.

In the germline V gene (reference sequence), CDR1 corresponds to SEHNR and CDR2 to FQNEAQ. The CDR3 sequence holds 14 residues, the cysteine and phenylalanine included. The retained sequence is limited to the CDR3, 42 bases, with the frame set at the first base. The cohort comprised several hundred healthy bone marrow donors. At the time of sampling, every cohort member was nominally healthy, though immune exposures that went unrecorded were likely present. The donor tested CMV seropositive, placing the donor among the 289 seropositive members of the cohort. A peripheral blood sample was collected from each donor, and TCR beta sequencing was performed on peripheral blood mononuclear cells. The Qiagen DNeasy Blood Extraction Kit was used to extract genomic DNA from the blood cell samples. Library method: the immunoSEQ multiplex PCR assay. The multiplex PCR relied on a mix of 60 forward primers for TCR Vbeta segments and 13 reverse primers for TCR Jbeta segments. Amplification of the CDR3 region of rearranged TCR beta genes was performed with a multiplex PCR assay on genomic DNA. The Illumina HiSeq System was used to sequence the amplified TCR beta libraries as 87-base-pair reads. Regarding the original processing steps: Across the 670 or so repertoires, a later analysis counted tens of millions of unique TCR beta chains, approximately 10 million of which were shared by at least two donors. A nearest-neighbor algorithm error-corrected the raw reads and collapsed the reads into unique sequences, merging closely related sequences to remove PCR and sequencing errors. To assign V, D and J gene segments, CDR3 sequences were aligned to IMGT reference sequences. Each retained sequence needed at least a six-nucleotide match to both a V gene segment and a J gene segment. Rearrangements were classified as productive when the CDR3 lacked stop codons and remained in frame with V and J, and all other rearrangements were classified as non-productive. Following IMGT convention, CDR3 was defined as the stretch from the second conserved V-encoded cysteine to the conserved J-encoded phenylalanine. Sequences without an unambiguous match to a single V gene segment were excluded from the earlier analysis of 450 to 750 of the donors. An earlier analysis of 550 to 650 of the donors classified V segments as functional when productive rearrangements were above 56.7% and as segregating when the standard deviation between donors was above 5%. A statistical classification framework was developed to diagnose cytomegalovirus status using the catalog of TCR beta chain sequences. In a later analysis, V and J genes were assigned by comparing TCR nucleotide sequences against IMGT/GENE-DB human TR gene sequences. The TCRdist pipeline was used in a later analysis to assign CDR3 sequences and most-parsimonious VDJ recombination scenarios. In a later analysis, each TCR beta chain was defined by its CDR3 amino acid sequence together with its V-gene family, and reads without a unique V-gene family were excluded. To address suspected cross-contamination and a sequencing artifact, a later analysis removed under 600 highly shared, low-generation-probability nucleotide sequences. For each public chain, a later analysis derived a clonal expansion index from normalized ranks of inferred template counts within each repertoire. In a later analysis, generation probabilities were computed with a VDJ recombination model fitted to out-of-frame rearrangements, and the resulting probabilities were checked against IGoR. Hypergeometric tests were used in a later analysis to score TCR-TCR, TCR-HLA and TCR-CMV co-occurrence, with a repertoire-size bias correction applied to the TCR pairs. In a later analysis, false discovery rates were estimated by permuting HLA or CMV assignments 20 times. A later analysis grouped co-occurring TCRs with DBSCAN, adding TCRdist sequence similarity when clustering within HLA-allele-positive subsets. Repertoires with fewer than 30,000 or more than 120,000 public chains, plus five repertoires with anomalous nucleotide sharing, were excluded from co-occurrence clustering. TCRdb carries this immuneACCESS record with in-frame sequences only. Its versions omit some clonotypes, under half of them owing to an unresolved V gene in the studies checked, with the rest unexplained. The V and J calls and clone size are taken from that table; D and trimming were inferred from the DNA. Here the sample has 90,000 to 120,000 clones; roughly 80% occur a single time. The ten largest clones take up 14% of the sample.

The sequencing sample was made of PBMCs. The origin of this receptor is a male donor in good health and CMV-seropositive. The sequence is built from TRBV7-9 and TRBJ1-5; matching of 5 bases hints at TRBD1 as the D gene. Read as DNA, the sequence is TGTGCCAGCAACAACGGGGGACTCGTTCAGACCCAGCATTTT. Translated, it gives CASNNGGLVQTQHF.